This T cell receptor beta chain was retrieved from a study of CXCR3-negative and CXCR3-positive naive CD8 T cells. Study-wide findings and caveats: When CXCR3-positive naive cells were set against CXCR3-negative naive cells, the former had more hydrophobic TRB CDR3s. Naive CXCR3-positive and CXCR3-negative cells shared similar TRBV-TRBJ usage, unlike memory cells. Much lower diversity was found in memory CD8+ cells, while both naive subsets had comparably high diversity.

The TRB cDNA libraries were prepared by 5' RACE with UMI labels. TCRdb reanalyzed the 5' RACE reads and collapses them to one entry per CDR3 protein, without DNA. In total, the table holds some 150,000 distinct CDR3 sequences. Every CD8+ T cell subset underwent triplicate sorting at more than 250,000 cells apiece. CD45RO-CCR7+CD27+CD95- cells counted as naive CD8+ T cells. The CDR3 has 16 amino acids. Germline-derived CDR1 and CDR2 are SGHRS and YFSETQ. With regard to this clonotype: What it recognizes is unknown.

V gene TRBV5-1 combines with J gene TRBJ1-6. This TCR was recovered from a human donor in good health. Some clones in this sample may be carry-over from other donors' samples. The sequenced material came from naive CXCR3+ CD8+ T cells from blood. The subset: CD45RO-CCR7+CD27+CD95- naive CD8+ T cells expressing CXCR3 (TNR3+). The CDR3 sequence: CASSYGEAVLNSPLHF.